This TCR beta chain derives from a study of tumor and adjacent non-tumor tissue in lung cancer. Germline V gene lookup returns CDR1 SGHNT and CDR2 YENEEA. This CDR3 spans 14 amino acids. With respect to this clonotype: At one boundary the junction diverges from the germline segment, which might be a read error.

The library came from three nested PCR rounds adapted from ARM-PCR protocols. TCRdb analysed the multiplex PCR reads with MiXCR anew, one entry per CDR3 protein. The sample includes approximately 79,000 distinct CDR3 sequences, 76% of them seen just once. RNA was extracted from bulk tissue without any cell sorting. This non-tumor lung sample came from over 3 cm beyond the tumor edge. The sample consisted of distant non-tumor lung tissue. The sequence came from a man in his 70s with non-small cell lung cancer. The chain is built from TRBV11-3 and TRBJ2-1; D is uncertain. The CDR3 protein is CASTSDPSYDEQFF. As DNA, the CDR3 is TGTGCCAGCACCTCAGATCCCTCCTACGATGAGCAGTTCTTC.